This TCR beta chain was identified during a study of blood T cell repertoires in COVID-19. At the level of the study: Samples of COVID-19 (acute and convalescent) were obtained from the United States, Italy and Spain. T cells, B-cell-depleted T cells, or PBMCs supplied cDNA or gDNA.

Germline trimming cut 7 bases from V and 4 bases from J; bases unmatched to any gene: 3. Germline V gives CDR1 LNHDA, CDR2 SQIVND (reference sequence). This CDR3 has 13 residues. Authors' analysis steps: The authors estimated nucleated cell counts from reference gene primer amplification. Sequencing was performed with immunoSEQ multiplex PCR; in TCRdb, only in-frame clones are kept and a portion is missing. That table furnishes V, J and clone size, whereas the DNA furnished D and trimming. The sample lists 250,000 to 300,000 clones, 81% occurring once. The chain combines TRBV19 with TRBJ1-2, with 10 bases matching TRBD1. This TCR was recovered from a woman in her sixties or seventies with active or convalescent COVID-19. Sequenced sample: peripheral blood. In DNA, the CDR3 is TGTGCCAGTATGGACAGGGGGGGCTATGGCTACACCTTC. Its translation is CASMDRGGYGYTF.